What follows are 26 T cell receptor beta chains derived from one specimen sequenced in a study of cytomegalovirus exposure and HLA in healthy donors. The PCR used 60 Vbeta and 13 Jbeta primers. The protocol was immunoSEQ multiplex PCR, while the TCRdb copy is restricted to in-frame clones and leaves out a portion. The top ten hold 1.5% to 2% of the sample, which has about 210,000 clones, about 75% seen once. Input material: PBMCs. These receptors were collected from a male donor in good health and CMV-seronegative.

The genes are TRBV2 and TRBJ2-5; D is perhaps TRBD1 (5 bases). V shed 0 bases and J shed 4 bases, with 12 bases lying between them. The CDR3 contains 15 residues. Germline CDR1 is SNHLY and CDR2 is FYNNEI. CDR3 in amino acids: CASSEAWQGGETQYF. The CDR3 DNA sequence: TGTGCCAGCAGTGAAGCGTGGCAGGGTGGAGAGACCCAGTACTTC.

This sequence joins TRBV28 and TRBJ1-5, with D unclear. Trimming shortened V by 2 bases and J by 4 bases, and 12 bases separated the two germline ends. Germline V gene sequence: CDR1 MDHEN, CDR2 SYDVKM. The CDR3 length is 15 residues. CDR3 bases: TGTGCCAGCAGTTTAGGTTGGGCAGGAAATCAGCCCCAGCATTTT. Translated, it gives CASSLGWAGNQPQHF.

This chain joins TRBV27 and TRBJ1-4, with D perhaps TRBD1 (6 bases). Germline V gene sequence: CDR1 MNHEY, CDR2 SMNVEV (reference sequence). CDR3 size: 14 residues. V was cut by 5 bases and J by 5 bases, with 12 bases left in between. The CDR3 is CASSPGELNEKLFF. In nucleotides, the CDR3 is TGTGCCAGCAGTCCAGGGGAGTTGAATGAAAAACTGTTTTTT. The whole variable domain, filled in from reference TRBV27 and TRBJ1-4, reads EAQVTQNPRYLITVTGKKLTVTCSQNMNHEYMSWYRQDPGLGLRQIYYSMNVEVTDKGDVPEGYKVSRKEKRNFPLILESPSPNQTSLYFCASSPGELNEKLFFGSGTQLSVL.

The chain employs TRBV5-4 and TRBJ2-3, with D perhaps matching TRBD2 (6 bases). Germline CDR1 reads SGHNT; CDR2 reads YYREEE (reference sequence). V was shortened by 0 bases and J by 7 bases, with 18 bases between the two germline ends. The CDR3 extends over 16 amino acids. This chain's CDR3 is CASSLGLGEPHHTQYF. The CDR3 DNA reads TGTGCCAGCAGCTTGGGACTAGGAGAACCACATCATACGCAGTATTTT. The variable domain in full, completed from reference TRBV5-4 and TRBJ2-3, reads ETGVTQSPTHLIKTRGQQVTLRCSSQSGHNTVSWYQQALGQGPQFIFQYYREEENGRGNFPPRFSGLQFPNYSSELNVNALELDDSALYLCASSLGLGEPHHTQYFGPGTRLTVL.

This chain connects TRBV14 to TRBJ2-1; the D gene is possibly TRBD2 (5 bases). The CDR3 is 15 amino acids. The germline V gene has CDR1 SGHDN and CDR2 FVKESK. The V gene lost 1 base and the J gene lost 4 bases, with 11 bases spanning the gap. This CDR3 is CASSQVQLGYNEQFF. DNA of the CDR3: TGTGCCAGCAGCCAAGTGCAACTAGGGTACAATGAGCAGTTCTTC.

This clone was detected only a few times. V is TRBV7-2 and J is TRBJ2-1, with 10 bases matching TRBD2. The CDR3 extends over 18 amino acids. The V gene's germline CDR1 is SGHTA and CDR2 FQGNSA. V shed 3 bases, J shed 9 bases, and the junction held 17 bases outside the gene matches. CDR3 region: CASSLHAIGLAAVGEQFF. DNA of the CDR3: TGTGCCAGCAGCTTGCACGCCATCGGACTAGCGGCAGTGGGTGAGCAGTTCTTC.

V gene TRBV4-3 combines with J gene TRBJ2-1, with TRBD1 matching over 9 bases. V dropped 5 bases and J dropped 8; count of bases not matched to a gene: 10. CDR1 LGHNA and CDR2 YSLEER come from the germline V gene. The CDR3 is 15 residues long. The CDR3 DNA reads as TGCGCCAGCAGCAGCGAAGGACAGGGGAGGTATGAGCAGTTCTTC. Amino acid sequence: CASSSEGQGRYEQFF.

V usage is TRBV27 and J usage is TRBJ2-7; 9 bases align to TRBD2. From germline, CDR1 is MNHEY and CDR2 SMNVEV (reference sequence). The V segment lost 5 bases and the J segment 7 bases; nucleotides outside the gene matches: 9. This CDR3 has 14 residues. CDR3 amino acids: CASSPLAGAWEQYF. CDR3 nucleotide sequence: TGTGCCAGCAGTCCCTTAGCGGGAGCTTGGGAGCAGTACTTC.

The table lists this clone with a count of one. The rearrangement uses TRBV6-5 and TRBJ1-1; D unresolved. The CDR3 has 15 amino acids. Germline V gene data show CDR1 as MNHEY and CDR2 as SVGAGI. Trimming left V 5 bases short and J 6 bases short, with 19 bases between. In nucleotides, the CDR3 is TGTGCCAGCAGTCTCCACGGAGGAGCTGGGGCTGAAGCTTTCTTT. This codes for CASSLHGGAGAEAFF.

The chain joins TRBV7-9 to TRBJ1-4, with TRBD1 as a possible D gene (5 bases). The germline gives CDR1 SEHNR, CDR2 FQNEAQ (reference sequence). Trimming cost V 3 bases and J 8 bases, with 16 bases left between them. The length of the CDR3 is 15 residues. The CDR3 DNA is TGTGCCAGCAGCTTCGGAGGGACCGTGGGGGAAAAACTGTTTTTT. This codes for CASSFGGTVGEKLFF.

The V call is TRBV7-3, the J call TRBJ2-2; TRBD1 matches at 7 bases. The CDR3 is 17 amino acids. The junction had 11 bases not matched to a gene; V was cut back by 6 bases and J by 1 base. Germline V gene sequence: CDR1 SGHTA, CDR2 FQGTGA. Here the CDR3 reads CASSRTGGTVNTGELFF. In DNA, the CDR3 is TGTGCCAGCAGTAGAACAGGTGGGACAGTGAACACCGGGGAGCTGTTTTTT.

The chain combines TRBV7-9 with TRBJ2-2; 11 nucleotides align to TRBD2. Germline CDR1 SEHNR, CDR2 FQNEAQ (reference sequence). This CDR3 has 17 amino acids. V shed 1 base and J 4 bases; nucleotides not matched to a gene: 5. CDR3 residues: CASSLVTSGSFTGELFF. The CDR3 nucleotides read TGTGCCAGCAGCTTAGTTACTAGCGGGAGTTTCACCGGGGAGCTGTTTTTT.

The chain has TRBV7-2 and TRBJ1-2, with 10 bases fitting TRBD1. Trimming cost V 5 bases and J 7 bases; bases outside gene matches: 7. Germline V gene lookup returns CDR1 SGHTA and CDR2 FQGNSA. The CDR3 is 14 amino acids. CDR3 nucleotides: TGTGCCAGCAGCCATGGGGGGACAGGGGTTGGCTACACCTTC. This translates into CASSHGGTGVGYTF.

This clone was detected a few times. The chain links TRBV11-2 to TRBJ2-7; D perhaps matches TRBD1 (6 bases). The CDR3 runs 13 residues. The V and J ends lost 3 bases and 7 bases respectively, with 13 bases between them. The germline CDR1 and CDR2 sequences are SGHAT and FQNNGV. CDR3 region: CASSFGQLKEQYF. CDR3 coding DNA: TGTGCCAGCAGCTTTGGACAGCTTAAGGAGCAGTACTTC.

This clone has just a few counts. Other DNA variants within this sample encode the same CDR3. The CDR3 nucleotides are TGTGCCAGCAGTTACTCAACAGGGGAGAATCAGCCCCAGCATTTT. As protein: CASSYSTGENQPQHF. The chain uses TRBV6-5 and TRBJ1-5; TRBD1 matches 7 bases. Germline CDR1 and CDR2: MNHEY and SVGAGI. With 0 bases clipped from V and 4 bases from J, the junction kept 3 bases outside the gene matches. The length of the CDR3 is 15 residues.

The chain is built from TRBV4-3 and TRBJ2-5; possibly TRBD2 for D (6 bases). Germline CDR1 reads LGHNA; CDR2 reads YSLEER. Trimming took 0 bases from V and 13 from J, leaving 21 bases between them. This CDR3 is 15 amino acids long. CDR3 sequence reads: CASSQDGKMAGRTYF. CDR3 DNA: TGCGCCAGCAGCCAAGATGGAAAAATGGCAGGGAGGACGTACTTC.

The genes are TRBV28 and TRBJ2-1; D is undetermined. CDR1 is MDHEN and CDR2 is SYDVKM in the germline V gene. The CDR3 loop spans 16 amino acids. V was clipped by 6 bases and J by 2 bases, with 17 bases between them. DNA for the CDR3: TGTGCCAGCAGAGTCTCCCTCGACACTCCCTACAATGAGCAGTTCTTC. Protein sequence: CASRVSLDTPYNEQFF.

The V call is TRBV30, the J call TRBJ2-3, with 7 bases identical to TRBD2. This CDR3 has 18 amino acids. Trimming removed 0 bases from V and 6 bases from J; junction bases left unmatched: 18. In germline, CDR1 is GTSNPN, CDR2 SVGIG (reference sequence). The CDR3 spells CAWSVTRSVLARSDTQYF. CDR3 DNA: TGTGCCTGGAGTGTAACCCGGTCGGTACTAGCGAGGTCTGATACGCAGTATTTT.

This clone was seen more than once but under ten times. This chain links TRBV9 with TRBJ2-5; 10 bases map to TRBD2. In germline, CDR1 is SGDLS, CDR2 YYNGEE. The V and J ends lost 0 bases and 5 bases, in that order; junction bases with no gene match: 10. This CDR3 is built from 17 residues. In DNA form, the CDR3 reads TGTGCCAGCAGCGTAGGGGCTAGCGGGAGCACCAGCGAGACCCAGTACTTC. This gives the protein CASSVGASGSTSETQYF.

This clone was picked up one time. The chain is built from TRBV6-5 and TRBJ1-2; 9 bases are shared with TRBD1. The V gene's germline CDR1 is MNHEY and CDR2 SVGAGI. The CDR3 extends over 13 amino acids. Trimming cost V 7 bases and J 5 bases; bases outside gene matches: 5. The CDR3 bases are TGTGCCAGCACCCGGACAGGGGATTATGGCTACACCTTC. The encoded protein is CASTRTGDYGYTF.

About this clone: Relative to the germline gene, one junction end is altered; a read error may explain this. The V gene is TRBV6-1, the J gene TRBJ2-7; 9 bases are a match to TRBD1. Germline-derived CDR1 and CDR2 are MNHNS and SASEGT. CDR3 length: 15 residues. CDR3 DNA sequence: TGTGCCAGCAGTGAAGGGACAGGGGCCCCCTGCGAGCAGCACTTC. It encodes CASSEGTGAPCEQHF.

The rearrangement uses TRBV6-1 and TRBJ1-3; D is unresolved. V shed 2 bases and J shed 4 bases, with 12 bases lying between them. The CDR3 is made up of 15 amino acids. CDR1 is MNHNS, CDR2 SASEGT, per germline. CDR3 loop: CASSETRDFGNTIYF. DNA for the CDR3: TGTGCCAGCAGTGAAACTCGGGATTTCGGAAACACCATATATTTT.

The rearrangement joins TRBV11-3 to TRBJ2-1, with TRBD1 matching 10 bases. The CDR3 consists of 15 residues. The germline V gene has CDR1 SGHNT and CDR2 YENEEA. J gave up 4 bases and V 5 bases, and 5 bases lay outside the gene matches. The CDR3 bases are TGTGCCAGCAGCCTGACAGGGGGCCCGTACAATGAGCAGTTCTTC. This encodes CASSLTGGPYNEQFF. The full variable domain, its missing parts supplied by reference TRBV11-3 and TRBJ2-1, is EAGVVQSPRYKIIEKKQPVAFWCNPISGHNTLYWYLQNLGQGPELLIRYENEEAVDDSQLPKDRFSAERLKGVDSTLKIQPAELGDSAVYLCASSLTGGPYNEQFFGPGTRLTVL.

CDR3: CASSLGPGKANYGYTF. For the CDR3, the DNA is TGTGCCAGCAGCTTAGGGCCAGGGAAGGCTAACTATGGCTACACCTTC. This chain connects TRBV5-4 to TRBJ1-2; D is possibly TRBD1 (5 bases). Trimming cost V 2 bases and J 0 bases, with 14 bases left between them. Germline CDR1 and CDR2: SGHNT and YYREEE (reference sequence). The CDR3 loop spans 16 amino acids.

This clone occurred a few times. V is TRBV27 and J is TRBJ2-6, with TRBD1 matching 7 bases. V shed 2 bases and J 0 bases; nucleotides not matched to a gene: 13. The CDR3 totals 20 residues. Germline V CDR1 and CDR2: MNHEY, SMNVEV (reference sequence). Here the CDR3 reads CASSLTPGQERYSGANVLTF. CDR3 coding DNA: TGTGCCAGCAGTTTAACCCCCGGACAGGAACGATACTCTGGGGCCAACGTCCTGACTTTC.

CDR3 sequence (DNA): TGTGCCAGCAGTTACGGGGACAGGGAGGAGACCCAGTACTTC. Translating it yields CASSYGDREETQYF. The V call is TRBV6-5, the J call TRBJ2-5; TRBD1 agrees at 9 bases. Looked up from germline, CDR1 is MNHEY and CDR2 is SVGAGI. The CDR3 is 14 amino acids. J was trimmed by 5 bases and V by 2 bases; bases with no gene match: 3.